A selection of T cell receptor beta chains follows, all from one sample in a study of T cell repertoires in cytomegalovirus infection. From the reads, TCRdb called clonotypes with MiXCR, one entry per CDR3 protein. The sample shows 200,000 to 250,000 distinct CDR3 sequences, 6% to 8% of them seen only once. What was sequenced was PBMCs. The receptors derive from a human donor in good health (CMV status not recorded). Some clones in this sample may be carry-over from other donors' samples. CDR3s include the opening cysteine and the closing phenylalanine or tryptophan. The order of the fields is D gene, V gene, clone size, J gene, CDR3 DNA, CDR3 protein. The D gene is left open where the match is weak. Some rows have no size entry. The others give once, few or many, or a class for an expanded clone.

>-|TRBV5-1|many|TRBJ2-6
TGCGCCAGCAGCTTGATGGTTTTAGGAGGGGCGCTTGGGGCCAACGTCCTGACTTTC
CASSLMVLGGALGANVLTF
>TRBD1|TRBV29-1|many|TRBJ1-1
TGCAGCGGGGGACAGGGGAACACTGAAGCTTTCTTT
CSGGQGNTEAFF
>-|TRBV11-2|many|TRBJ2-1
TGTGCCAGCAGCTTAGTCCCTTCGGATGAGCAGTTCTTC
CASSLVPSDEQFF
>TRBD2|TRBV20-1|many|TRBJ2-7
TGCAGTGCCTCGTTCAGGGAGAACGGGGGGGAGCAGTACTTC
CSASFRENGGEQYF
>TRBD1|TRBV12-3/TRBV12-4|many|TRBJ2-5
TGTGCCAGCAGACCGGGACAGGGTTACCAAGAGACCCAGTACTTC
CASRPGQGYQETQYF
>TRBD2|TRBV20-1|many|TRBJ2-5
TGCAGTGCTAGACACGCTAGCGGGGTAGAGACCCAGTACTTC
CSARHASGVETQYF
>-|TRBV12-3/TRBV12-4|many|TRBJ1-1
TGTGCCAGCAGCTCAAGGGCCCCTGGAGCTTTCTTT
CASSSRAPGAFF
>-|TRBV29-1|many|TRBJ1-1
TGCAGCGTTGCAGGGGCGATCTCCATGAACACTGAAGCTTTCTTT
CSVAGAISMNTEAFF
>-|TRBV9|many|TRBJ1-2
TGTGCCAGCAGCGTCGGGACATCCAACTATGGCTACACCTTC
CASSVGTSNYGYTF
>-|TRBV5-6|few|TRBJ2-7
TGTGCCAGCAGCTCCCTCGGGATCCTGTCCTACGAGCAGTACTTC
CASSSLGILSYEQYF
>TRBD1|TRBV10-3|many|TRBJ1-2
TGTGCCATCAGTGCCGGACAGGGGATGCATGGCTACACCTTC
CAISAGQGMHGYTF
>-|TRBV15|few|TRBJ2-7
TGTGCCACCAGCAGAGACAGGATTGAGCAGTACTTC
CATSRDRIEQYF
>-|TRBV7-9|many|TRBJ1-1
TGTGCCAGCAGCCCCCCCGGGTCCCGCACAGACACTGAAGCTTTCTTT
CASSPPGSRTDTEAFF
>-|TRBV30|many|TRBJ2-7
TGTGCCTGGGCCCAATCCTACGAGCAGTACTTC
CAWAQSYEQYF
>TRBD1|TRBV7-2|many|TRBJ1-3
TGTGCCAGCAGCACCCGGACAGGGTTAGAAACCATATATTTT
CASSTRTGLETIYF
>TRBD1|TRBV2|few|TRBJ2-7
TGTGCCAGCAGAGAGACAGGGGTTTGGGAGCAGTACTTC
CASRETGVWEQYF
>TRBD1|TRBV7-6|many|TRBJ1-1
TGTGCCAGCAGCCCAGACAGGGGGCGAGGGAACACTGAAGCTTTCTTT
CASSPDRGRGNTEAFF
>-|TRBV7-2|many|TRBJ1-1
TGTGCCAGCAGCTTAGCTGCGGCCATCCAAGCTAGCTTCTTT
CASSLAAAIQASFF
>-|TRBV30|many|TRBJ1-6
TGTGCCTGGAGTGTGCAGGGCGGGAATTCACCCCTCCACTTT
CAWSVQGGNSPLHF
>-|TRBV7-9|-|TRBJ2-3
TGTGCCAGCAGCTTAGCACAGGAAGCGGCAGATACGCAGTATTTT
CASSLAQEAADTQYF
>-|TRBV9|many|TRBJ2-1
TGTGCCAGCAGCGCAGCTACAGGGATCATCTACAATGAGCAGTTCTTC
CASSAATGIIYNEQFF
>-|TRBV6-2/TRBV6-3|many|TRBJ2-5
TGTGCCAGCAGTTATGGGGCGGACGGAGAAGAGACCCAGTACTTC
CASSYGADGEETQYF
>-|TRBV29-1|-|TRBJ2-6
TGCAGCGTTGCTCAGTACGCTGGGGCCAACGTCCTGACTTTC
CSVAQYAGANVLTF
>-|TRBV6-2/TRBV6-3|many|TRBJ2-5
TGTGCCAGCAGTTACGCCAGGCAAGAGACCCAGTACTTC
CASSYARQETQYF
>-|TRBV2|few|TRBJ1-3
TGTGCCAGCAGGCTAAGCCGAAACACCATATATTTT
CASRLSRNTIYF
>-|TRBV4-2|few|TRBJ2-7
TGTGCCAGCAGCCCCTCGGGGAGATTGCCCAGCGAGCAGTACTTC
CASSPSGRLPSEQYF
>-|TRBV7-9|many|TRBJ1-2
TGTGCCAGCACCCCGCCGGGGACGGGGAACTATGGCTACACCTTC
CASTPPGTGNYGYTF
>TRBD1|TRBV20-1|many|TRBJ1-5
TGCAGTGCTAGATACCCCAGGGGGACGGTTCTTAGCAATCAGCCCCAGCATTTT
CSARYPRGTVLSNQPQHF
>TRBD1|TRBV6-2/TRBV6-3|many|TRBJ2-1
TGTGCCAGCAGTTACCATAGGACAGGGGAGGAGCAGTTCTTC
CASSYHRTGEEQFF
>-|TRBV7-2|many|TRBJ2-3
TGTGCCAGCAGCCTCACCCTGGGAAGGGGTCCGTCGGGGCAGTATTTT
CASSLTLGRGPSGQYF
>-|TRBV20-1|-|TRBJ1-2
TGCAGCGCAGAAAGGCGGCAAAGCAATGGCTACACCTTC
CSAERRQSNGYTF
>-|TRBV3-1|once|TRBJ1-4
TGTACCAGCAGCCAAGGGGAAAAACTGTTTTTT
CTSSQGEKLFF
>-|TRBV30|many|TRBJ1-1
TGTGCCTGGAACGTGAACACTGAAGCTTTCTTT
CAWNVNTEAFF
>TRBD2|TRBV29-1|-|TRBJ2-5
TGCAGCGTTAAAACACTAGCGGGGGTTGGAGAGACCCAGTACTTC
CSVKTLAGVGETQYF
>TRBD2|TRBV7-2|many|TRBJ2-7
TGTGCCAGCAGCTTTCGGACTAGCGGCTACTACGAGCAGTACTTC
CASSFRTSGYYEQYF
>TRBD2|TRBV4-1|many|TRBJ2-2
TGCGCCAGCAGCCAAGAGACTAGCGGGGGCTCCGGGGAGCTGTTTTTT
CASSQETSGGSGELFF
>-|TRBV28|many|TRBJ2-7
TGTGCCAGCAGTTTAATCCGAGACAGGAACTACGAGCAGTACTTC
CASSLIRDRNYEQYF
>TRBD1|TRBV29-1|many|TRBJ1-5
TGCAGCGTTGGGGACAGGCCTAATCAGCCCCAGCATTTT
CSVGDRPNQPQHF
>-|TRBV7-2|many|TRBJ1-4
TGTGCCAGCAGTCCCGGGTCGAATCAAAAACTGTTTTTT
CASSPGSNQKLFF
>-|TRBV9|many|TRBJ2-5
TGTGCCAGCAGCGTTCGGACAGACACTTGGGGGGAGACCCAGTACTTC
CASSVRTDTWGETQYF
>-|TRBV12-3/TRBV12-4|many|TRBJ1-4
TGTGCCAGCAGTCCAGGTATCGGCGAAAAACTGTTTTTT
CASSPGIGEKLFF
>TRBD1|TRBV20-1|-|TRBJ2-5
TGCAGTGCGAGACGGGACAGAGTCGGAGAGACCCAGTACTTC
CSARRDRVGETQYF
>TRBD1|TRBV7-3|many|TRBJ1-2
TGTGCCAGCAGTCCCGGACAGGGGCGCTCCCCCTACTTC
CASSPGQGRSPYF
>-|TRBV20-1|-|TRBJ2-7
TGCAGTGCTAGGAGGGGGGGGGACTCCTACGAGCAGTACTTC
CSARRGGDSYEQYF
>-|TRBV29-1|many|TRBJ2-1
TGCAGCGTTGAGGGCAGGGCAAATGAGCAGTTCTTC
CSVEGRANEQFF